The 4 T cell receptor beta chains below come from one sample, sequenced in a study of OX40 agonist ivuxolimab in advanced cancers. The assay was immunoSEQ multiplex PCR, and TCRdb's table has in-frame clones only and misses some. The sample records around 52,000 clones, 83% being singletons. Sequencing was performed on CD4+ or CD8+ T cells sorted from blood, taken in a trial of the OX40 agonist ivuxolimab. The source is an adult with an advanced solid tumor such as melanoma, head and neck, liver or kidney cancer.

The gene calls are TRBV6-5 and TRBJ1-2, with a tentative D call TRBD1 (6 bases). The V and J ends lost 5 bases and 7 bases respectively, with 20 bases between them. Germline lookup yields CDR1 MNHEY and CDR2 SVGAGI. This CDR3 comprises 15 residues. The CDR3 coding sequence is TGTGCCAGCAGTCGCGGCTCCACAGGGTTCGCTGGCTACACCTTC. Its protein is CASSRGSTGFAGYTF.

The chain recombines TRBV6-5 with TRBJ2-1; TRBD2 agrees at 7 bases. This CDR3 has 11 residues. The junction had 3 bases not matched to a gene; V was cut back by 7 bases and J by 9 bases. Looked up from germline, CDR1 is MNHEY and CDR2 is SVGAGI. Here the CDR3 DNA reads TGTGCCAGCAATCGGGGGGTTGAGCAGTTCTTC. Translating gives CASNRGVEQFF.

The rearrangement joins TRBV6-5 to TRBJ1-1, with D perhaps TRBD1 (5 bases). This CDR3 is 14 amino acids long. With 7 bases removed from V and 8 bases from J, the gap between germline ends came to 20 bases. Per the germline V gene, CDR1 is MNHEY and CDR2 is SVGAGI. CDR3 protein: CASTKIGERGEAFF. CDR3 in DNA: TGTGCCAGCACCAAAATTGGGGAAAGGGGCGAAGCTTTCTTT.

For this clone: The sample has other DNA sequences that encode this CDR3 too. J is TRBJ1-5 and V is TRBV6-1; TRBD1 might be the D (5 bases). V was pared by 6 bases and J by 5 bases, with 17 bases between. The CDR3 runs 15 residues. Germline V gives CDR1 MNHNS, CDR2 SASEGT. The CDR3 DNA follows: TGTGCCAGCAGCGAGGGGATCCTGAACGATCAGCCCCAGCATTTT. Translating it yields CASSEGILNDQPQHF.